This T cell receptor (beta chain) was observed in a study of T cell changes during pregnancy in multiple sclerosis. The repertoire was sequenced with immunoSEQ multiplex PCR; TCRdb's copy has only in-frame clones and lacks some. The sample consists of some 80,000 clones, about 91% of them appearing once. This specimen was peripheral blood, taken before pregnancy. The TCR was taken from a female donor with multiple sclerosis, enrolled in a pregnancy study.

CDR3 protein: CASSSGLAGSNEQYF. The CDR3 region has the DNA TGTGCCAGCAGCTCAGGACTAGCGGGGTCCAACGAGCAGTACTTC. The rearrangement links TRBV11-2 to TRBJ2-7; 12 bases align to TRBD2. The CDR3 loop spans 15 amino acids. Germline CDR1 and CDR2: SGHAT and FQNNGV. V gave up 4 bases and J gave up 5 bases; unmatched junction bases: 6.